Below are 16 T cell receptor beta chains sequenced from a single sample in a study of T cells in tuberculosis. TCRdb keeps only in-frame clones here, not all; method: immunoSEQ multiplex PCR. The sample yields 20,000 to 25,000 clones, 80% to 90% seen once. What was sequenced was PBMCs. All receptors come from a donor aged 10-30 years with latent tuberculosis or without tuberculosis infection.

The CDR3 DNA reads as TGTGCCAGTAGTGTTAGTTCAGGGGCTCCTAGCACAGATACGCAGTATTTT. Translating gives CASSVSSGAPSTDTQYF. The chain employs TRBV19 and TRBJ2-3, with TRBD1 as a possible D gene (6 bases). Deletions cut 5 bases from V and 0 bases from J, with 18 bases between. The CDR3 is made up of 17 amino acids. Looked up from germline, CDR1 is LNHDA and CDR2 is SQIVND (reference sequence).

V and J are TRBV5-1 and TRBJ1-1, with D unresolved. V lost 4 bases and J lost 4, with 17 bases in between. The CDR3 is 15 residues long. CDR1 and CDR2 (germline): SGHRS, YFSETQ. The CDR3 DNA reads TGCGCCAGCAGCCCCGGAGGGAGTGGACGCACTGAAGCTTTCTTT. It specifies CASSPGGSGRTEAFF.

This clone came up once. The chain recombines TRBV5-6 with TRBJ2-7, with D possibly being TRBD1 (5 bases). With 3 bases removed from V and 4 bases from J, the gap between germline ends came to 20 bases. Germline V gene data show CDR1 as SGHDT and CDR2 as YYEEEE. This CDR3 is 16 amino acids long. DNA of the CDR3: TGTGCCAGCAGCTATTACGGCCAGGGCCTTAAGTACGAGCAGTACTTC. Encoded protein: CASSYYGQGLKYEQYF.

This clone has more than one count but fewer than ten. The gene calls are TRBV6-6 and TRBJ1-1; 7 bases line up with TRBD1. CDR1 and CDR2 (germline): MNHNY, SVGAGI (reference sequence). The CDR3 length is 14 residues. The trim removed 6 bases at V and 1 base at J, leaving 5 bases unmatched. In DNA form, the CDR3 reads TGTGCCAGCAGCCCGACAGGGCCGAACACTGAAGCTTTCTTT. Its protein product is CASSPTGPNTEAFF.

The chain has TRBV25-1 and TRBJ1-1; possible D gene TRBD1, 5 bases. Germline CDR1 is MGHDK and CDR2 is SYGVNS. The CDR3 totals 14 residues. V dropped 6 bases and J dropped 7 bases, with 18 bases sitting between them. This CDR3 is CASSLWEGLDEAFF. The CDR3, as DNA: TGTGCCAGCAGCCTCTGGGAGGGGCTTGATGAAGCTTTCTTT.

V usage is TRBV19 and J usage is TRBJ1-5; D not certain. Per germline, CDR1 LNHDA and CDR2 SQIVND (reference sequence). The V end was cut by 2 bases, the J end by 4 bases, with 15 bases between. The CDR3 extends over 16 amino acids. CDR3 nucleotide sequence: TGTGCCAGTAGTATAAAGAAGTCCGGAGTGAATCAGCCCCAGCATTTT. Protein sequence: CASSIKKSGVNQPQHF.

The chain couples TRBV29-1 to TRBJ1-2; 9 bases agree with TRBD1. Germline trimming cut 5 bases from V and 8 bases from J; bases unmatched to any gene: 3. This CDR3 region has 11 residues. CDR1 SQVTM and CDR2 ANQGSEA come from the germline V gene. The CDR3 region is CSVRQGEGYTF. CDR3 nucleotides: TGCAGCGTTCGACAGGGGGAAGGCTACACCTTC.

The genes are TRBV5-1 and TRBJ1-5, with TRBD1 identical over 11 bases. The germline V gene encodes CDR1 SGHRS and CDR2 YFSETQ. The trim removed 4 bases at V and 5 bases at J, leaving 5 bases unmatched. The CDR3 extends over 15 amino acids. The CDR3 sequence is CASSPGQGAYQPQHF. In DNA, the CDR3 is TGCGCCAGCAGCCCCGGACAGGGGGCCTATCAGCCCCAGCATTTT. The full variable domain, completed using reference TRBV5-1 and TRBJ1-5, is KAGVTQTPRYLIKTRGQQVTLSCSPISGHRSVSWYQQTPGQGLQFLFEYFSETQRNKGNFPGRFSGRQFSNSRSEMNVSTLELGDSALYLCASSPGQGAYQPQHFGDGTRLSIL.

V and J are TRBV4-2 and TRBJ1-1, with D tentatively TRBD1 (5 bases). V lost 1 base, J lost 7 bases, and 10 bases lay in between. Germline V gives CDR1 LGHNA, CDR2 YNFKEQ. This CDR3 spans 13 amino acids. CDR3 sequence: CASSQAGRSEAFF. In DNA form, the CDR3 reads TGTGCCAGCAGCCAAGCAGGGCGAAGTGAAGCTTTCTTT.

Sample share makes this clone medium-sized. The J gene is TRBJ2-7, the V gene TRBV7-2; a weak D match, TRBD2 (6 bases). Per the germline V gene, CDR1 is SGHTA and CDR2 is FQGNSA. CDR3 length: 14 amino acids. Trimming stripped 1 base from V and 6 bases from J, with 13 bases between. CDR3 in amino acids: CASSLGARGIEQYF. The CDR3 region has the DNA TGTGCCAGCAGCTTAGGGGCGCGGGGCATCGAGCAGTACTTC.

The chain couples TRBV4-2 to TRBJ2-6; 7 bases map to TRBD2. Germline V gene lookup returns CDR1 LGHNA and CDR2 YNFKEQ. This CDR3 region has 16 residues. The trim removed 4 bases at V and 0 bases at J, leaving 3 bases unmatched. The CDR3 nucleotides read TGTGCCAGCAGCCCCCGGGGGGACTCTGGGGCCAACGTCCTGACTTTC. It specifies CASSPRGDSGANVLTF.

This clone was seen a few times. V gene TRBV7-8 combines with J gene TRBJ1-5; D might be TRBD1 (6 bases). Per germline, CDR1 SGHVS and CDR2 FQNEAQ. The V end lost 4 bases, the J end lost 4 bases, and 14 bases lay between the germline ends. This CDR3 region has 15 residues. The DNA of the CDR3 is TGTGCCAGCAGCTCCACCCACAGGGAGAATCAGCCCCAGCATTTT. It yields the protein CASSSTHRENQPQHF.

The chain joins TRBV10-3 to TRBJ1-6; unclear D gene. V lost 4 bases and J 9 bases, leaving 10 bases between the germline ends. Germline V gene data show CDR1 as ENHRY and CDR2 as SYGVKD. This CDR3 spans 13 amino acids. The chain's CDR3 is CAISVQAGSPLHF. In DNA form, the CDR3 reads TGTGCCATCAGTGTCCAGGCTGGTTCACCCCTCCACTTT.

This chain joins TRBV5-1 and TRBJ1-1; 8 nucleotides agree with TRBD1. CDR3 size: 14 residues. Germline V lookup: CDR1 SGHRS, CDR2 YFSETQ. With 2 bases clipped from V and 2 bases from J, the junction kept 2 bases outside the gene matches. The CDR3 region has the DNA TGCGCCAGCAGCTTAGACAGGGGTAACACTGAAGCTTTCTTT. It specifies CASSLDRGNTEAFF.

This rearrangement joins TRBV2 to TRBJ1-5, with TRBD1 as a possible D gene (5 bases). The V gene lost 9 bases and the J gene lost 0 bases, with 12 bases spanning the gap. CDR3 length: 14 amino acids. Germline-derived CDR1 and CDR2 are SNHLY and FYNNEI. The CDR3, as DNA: TGTGCCAGTTCGGGGGTTTATAGCAATCAGCCCCAGCATTTT. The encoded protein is CASSGVYSNQPQHF.

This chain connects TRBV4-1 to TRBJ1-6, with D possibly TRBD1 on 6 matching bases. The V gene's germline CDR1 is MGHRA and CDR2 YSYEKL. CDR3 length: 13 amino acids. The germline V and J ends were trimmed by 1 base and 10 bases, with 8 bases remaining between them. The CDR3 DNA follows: TGCGCCAGCAGCCAAGCAGGGGAGTCACCCCTCCACTTT. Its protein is CASSQAGESPLHF.